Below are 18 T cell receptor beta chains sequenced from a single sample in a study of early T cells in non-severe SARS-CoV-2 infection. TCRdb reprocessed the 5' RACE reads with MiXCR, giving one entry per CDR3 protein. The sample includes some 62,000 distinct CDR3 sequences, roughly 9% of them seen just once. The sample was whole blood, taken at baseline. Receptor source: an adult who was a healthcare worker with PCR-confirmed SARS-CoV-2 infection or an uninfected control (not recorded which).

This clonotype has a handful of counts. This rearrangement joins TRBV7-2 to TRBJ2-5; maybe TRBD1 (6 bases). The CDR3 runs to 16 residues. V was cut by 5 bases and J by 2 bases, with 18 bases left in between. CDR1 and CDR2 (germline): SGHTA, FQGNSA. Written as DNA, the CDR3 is TGTGCCAGCAGCCCTCGCCCTAAGAGGGGGCAAGAGACCCAGTACTTC. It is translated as CASSPRPKRGQETQYF.

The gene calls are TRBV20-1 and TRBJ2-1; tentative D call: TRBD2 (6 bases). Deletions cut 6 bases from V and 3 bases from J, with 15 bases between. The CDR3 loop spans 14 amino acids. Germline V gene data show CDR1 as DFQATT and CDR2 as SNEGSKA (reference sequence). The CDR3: CSAPEVADYNEQFF. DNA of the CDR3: TGCAGTGCACCCGAGGTAGCGGACTACAATGAGCAGTTCTTC.

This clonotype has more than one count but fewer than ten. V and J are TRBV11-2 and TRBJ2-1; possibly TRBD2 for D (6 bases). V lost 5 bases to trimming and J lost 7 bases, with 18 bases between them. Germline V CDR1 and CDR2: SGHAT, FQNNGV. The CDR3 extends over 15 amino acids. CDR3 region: CASSRSGLPQNEQFF. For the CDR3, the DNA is TGTGCCAGCAGCCGTTCAGGACTACCTCAAAATGAGCAGTTCTTC. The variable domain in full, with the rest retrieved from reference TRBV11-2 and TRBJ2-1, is EAGVAQSPRYKIIEKRQSVAFWCNPISGHATLYWYQQILGQGPKLLIQFQNNGVVDDSQLPKDRFSAERLKGVDSTLKIQPAKLEDSAVYLCASSRSGLPQNEQFFGPGTRLTVL.

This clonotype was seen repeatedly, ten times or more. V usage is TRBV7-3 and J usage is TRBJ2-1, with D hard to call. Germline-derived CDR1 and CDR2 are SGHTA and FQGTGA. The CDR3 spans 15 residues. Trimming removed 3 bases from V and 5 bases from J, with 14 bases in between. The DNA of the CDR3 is TGTGCCAGCAGCTTGAGAATAGGGCAGAACAATGAGCAGTTCTTC. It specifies CASSLRIGQNNEQFF.

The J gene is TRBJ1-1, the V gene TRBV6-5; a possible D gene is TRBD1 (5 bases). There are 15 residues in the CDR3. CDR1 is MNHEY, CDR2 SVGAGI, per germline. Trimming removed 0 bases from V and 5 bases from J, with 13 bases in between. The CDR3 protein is CASSYSGSRATEAFF. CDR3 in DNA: TGTGCCAGCAGTTACTCGGGTTCCAGGGCGACTGAAGCTTTCTTT.

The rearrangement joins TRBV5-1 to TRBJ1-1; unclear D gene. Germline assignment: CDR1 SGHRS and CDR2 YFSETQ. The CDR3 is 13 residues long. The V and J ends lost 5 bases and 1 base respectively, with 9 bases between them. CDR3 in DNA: TGCGCCAGCAGGAGGGCCCCGAACACTGAAGCTTTCTTT. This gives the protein CASRRAPNTEAFF.

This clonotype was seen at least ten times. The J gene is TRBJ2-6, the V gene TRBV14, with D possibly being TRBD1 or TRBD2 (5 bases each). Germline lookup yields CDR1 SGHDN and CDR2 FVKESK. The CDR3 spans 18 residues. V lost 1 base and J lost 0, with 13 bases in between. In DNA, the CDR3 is TGTGCCAGCAGCCAAGGAAGGGGAGTCCCCTCTGGGGCCAACGTCCTGACTTTC. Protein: CASSQGRGVPSGANVLTF.

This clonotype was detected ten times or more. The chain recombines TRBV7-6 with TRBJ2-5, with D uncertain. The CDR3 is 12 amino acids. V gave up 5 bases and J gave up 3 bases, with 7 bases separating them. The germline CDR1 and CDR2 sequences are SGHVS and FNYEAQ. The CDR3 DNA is TGTGCCAGCAGCCCACGGGAAGAGACCCAGTACTTC. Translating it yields CASSPREETQYF.

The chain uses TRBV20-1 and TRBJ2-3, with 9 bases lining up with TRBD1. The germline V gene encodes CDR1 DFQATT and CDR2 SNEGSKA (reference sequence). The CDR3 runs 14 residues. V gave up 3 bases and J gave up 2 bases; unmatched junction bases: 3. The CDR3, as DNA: TGCAGTGCTAGTAGGGACAGGGACACAGATACGCAGTATTTT. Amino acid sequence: CSASRDRDTDTQYF.

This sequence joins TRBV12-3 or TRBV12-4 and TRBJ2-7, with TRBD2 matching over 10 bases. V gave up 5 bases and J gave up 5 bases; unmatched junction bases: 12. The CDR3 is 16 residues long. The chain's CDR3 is CASSGTSDTNRDEQYF. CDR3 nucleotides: TGTGCCAGCAGTGGGACTAGCGATACAAATAGGGACGAGCAGTACTTC.

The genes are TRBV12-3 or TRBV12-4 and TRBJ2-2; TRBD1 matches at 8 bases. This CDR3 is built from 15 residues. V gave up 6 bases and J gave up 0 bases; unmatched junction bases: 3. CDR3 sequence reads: CASREGQANTGELFF. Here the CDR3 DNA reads TGTGCCAGCAGAGAGGGACAGGCGAACACCGGGGAGCTGTTTTTT.

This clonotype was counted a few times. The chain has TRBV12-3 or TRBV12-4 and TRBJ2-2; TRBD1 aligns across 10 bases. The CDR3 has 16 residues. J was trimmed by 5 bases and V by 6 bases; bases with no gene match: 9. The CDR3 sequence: CASRRNDRGQTGELFF. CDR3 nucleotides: TGTGCCAGCAGACGAAATGACAGGGGGCAAACCGGGGAGCTGTTTTTT.

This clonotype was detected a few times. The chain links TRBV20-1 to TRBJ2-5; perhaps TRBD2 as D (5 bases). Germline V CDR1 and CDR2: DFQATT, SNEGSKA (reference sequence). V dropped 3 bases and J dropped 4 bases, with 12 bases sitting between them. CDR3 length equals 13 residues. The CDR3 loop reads CSARILASETQYF. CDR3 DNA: TGCAGTGCTAGGATCCTAGCATCAGAGACCCAGTACTTC.

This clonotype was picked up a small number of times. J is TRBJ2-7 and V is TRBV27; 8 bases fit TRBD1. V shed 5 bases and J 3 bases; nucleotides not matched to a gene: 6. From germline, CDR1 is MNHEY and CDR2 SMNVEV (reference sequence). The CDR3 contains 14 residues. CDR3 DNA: TGTGCCAGCAGTCCCTTAGGACAGGGCTACGAGCAGTACTTC. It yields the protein CASSPLGQGYEQYF.

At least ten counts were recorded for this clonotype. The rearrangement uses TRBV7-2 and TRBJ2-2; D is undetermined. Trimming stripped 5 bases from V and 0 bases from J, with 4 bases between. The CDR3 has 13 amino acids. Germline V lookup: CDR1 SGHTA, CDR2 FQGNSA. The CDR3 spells CASSHTNTGELFF. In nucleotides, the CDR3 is TGTGCCAGCAGCCACACGAACACCGGGGAGCTGTTTTTT. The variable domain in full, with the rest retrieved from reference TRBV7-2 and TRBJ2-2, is GAGVSQSPSNKVTEKGKDVELRCDPISGHTALYWYRQSLGQGLEFLIYFQGNSAPDKSGLPSDRFSAERTGGSVSTLTIQRTQQEDSAVYLCASSHTNTGELFFGEGSRLTVL.

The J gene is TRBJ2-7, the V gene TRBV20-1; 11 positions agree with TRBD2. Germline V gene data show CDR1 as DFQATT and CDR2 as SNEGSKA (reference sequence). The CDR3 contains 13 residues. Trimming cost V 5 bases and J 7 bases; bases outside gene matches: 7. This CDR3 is CSAVNSGRGEQYF. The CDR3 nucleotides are TGCAGTGCTGTTAATAGCGGGAGGGGTGAGCAGTACTTC.

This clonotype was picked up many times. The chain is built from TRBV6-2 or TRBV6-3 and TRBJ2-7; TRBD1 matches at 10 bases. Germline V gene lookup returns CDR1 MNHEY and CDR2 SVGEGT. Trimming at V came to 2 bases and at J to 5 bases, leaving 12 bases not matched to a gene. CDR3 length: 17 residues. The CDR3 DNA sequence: TGTGCCAGCAGTTACGTCCGAGACAGGGGGCGAACCCACGAGCAGTACTTC. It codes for CASSYVRDRGRTHEQYF.

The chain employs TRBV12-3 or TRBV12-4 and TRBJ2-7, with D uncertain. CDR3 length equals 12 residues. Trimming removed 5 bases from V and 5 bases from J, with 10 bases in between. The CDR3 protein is CASSPGLHEQYF. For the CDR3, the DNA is TGTGCCAGCAGTCCCGGCCTCCACGAGCAGTACTTC.